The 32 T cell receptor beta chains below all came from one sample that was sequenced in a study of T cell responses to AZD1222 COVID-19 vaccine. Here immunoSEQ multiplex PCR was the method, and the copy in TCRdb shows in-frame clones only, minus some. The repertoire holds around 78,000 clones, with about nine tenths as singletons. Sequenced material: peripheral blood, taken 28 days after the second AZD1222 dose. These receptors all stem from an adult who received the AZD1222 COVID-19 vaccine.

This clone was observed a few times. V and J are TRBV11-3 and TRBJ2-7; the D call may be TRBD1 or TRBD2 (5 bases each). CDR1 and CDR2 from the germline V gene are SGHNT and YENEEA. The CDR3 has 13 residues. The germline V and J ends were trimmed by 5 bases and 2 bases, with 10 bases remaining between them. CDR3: CASSPGATYEQYF. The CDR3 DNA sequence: TGTGCCAGCAGCCCCGGGGCAACCTACGAGCAGTACTTC.

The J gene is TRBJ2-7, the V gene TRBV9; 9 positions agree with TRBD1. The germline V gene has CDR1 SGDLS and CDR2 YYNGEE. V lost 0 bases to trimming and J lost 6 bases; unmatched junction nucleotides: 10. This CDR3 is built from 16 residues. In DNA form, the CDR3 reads TGTGCCAGCAGCGTAGGCGCGGGACAGGGTCTCTCCGAGCAGTACTTC. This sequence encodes CASSVGAGQGLSEQYF.

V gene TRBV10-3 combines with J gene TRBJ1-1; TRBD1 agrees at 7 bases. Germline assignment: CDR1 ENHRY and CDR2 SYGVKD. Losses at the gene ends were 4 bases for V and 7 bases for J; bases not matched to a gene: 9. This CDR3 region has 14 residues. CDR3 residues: CAISADTGVGEAFF. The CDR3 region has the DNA TGTGCCATCAGTGCGGACACAGGGGTGGGTGAAGCTTTCTTT.

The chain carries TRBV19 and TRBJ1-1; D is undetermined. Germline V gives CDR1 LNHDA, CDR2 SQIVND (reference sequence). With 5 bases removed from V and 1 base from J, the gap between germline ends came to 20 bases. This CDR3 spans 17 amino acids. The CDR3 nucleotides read TGTGCCAGTAGTGCCCCCCTTGGGAAGGGCAAGAACACTGAAGCTTTCTTT. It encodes CASSAPLGKGKNTEAFF. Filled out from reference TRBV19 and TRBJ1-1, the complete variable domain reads DGGITQSPKYLFRKEGQNVTLSCEQNLNHDAMYWYRQDPGQGLRLIYYSQIVNDFQKGDIAEGYSVSREKKESFPLTVTSAQKNPTAFYLCASSAPLGKGKNTEAFFGQGTRLTVV.

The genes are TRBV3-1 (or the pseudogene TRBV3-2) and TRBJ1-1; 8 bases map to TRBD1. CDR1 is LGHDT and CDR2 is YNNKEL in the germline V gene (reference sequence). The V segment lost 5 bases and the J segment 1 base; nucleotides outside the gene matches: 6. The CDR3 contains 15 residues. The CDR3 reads CASSSGQGPNTEAFF. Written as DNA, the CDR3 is TGTGCCAGCAGCTCAGGACAGGGACCGAACACTGAAGCTTTCTTT.

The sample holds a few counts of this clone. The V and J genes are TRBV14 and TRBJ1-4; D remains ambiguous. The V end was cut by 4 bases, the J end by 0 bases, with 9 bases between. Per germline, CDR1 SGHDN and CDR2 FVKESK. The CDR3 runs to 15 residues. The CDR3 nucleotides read TGTGCCAGCAGCCTTTCAGATGCAACTAATGAAAAACTGTTTTTT. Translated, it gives CASSLSDATNEKLFF.

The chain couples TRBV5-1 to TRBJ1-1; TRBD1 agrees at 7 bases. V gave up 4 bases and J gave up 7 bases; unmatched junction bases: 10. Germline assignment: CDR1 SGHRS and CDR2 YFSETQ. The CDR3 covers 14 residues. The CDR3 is CASSNRQGVNEAFF. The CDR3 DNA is TGCGCCAGCAGCAACCGACAGGGTGTTAATGAAGCTTTCTTT.

Written as DNA, the CDR3 is TGTGCCAGCAGAGCATCCACAGGGGGCAAAATGTACTTC. Translation: CASRASTGGKMYF. V usage is TRBV6-5 and J usage is TRBJ2-7; 9 nucleotides line up with TRBD1. Unmatched junction bases numbered 12, after V lost 6 bases and J lost 12 bases. The germline V gene has CDR1 MNHEY and CDR2 SVGAGI. This CDR3 has 13 amino acids.

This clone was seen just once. The CDR3 reads CASNGSTGGFTEAFF. The CDR3 nucleotides read TGTGCCAGCAACGGAAGTACAGGGGGTTTCACTGAAGCTTTCTTT. This chain links TRBV6-4 with TRBJ1-1, with 8 bases aligning to TRBD1. The germline V gene has CDR1 MRHNA and CDR2 SNTAGT. Trimming removed 7 bases from V and 4 bases from J; junction bases left unmatched: 11. This CDR3 is built from 15 residues.

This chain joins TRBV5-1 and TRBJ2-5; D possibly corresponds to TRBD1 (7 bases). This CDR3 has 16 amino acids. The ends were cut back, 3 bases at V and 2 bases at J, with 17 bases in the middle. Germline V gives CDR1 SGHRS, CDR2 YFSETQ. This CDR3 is CASSWDFRDSQETQYF. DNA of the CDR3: TGCGCCAGCAGCTGGGACTTCCGGGACAGTCAAGAGACCCAGTACTTC.

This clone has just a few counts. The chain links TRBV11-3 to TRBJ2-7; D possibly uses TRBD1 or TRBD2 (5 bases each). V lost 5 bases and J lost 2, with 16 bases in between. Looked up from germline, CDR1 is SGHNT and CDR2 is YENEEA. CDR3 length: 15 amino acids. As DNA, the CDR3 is TGTGCCAGCAGCCAGAGTGGGGGAAGGGCCTACGAGCAGTACTTC. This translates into CASSQSGGRAYEQYF.

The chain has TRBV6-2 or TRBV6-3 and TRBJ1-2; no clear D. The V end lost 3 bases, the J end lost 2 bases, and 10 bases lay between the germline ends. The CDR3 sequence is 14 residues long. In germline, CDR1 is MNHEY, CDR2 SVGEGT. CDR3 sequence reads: CASSYLRYNYGYTF. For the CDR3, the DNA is TGTGCCAGCAGTTATCTACGATACAACTATGGCTACACCTTC.

This CDR3 is CASSRQGLDTQYF. Written as DNA, the CDR3 is TGTGCCAGCAGTCGACAGGGTTTAGATACGCAGTATTTT. The chain is built from TRBV11-3 and TRBJ2-3; 7 bases align to TRBD1. CDR1 is SGHNT, CDR2 YENEEA, per germline. After removal of 6 bases from V and 5 bases from J, the junction contained 5 bases not matched to a gene. This CDR3 is 13 amino acids long.

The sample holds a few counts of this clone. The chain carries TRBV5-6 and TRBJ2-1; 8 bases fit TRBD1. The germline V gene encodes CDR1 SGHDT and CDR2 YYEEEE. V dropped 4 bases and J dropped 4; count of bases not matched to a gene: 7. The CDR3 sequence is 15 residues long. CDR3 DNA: TGTGCCAGCAGCGGAGGGACAGGCCTTTACAATGAGCAGTTCTTC. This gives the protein CASSGGTGLYNEQFF.

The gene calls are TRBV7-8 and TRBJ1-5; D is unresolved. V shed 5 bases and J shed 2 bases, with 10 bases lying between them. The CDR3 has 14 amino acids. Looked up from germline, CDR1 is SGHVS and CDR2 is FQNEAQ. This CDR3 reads CASSVALGNQPQHF. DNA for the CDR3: TGTGCCAGCAGCGTGGCCTTGGGCAATCAGCCCCAGCATTTT. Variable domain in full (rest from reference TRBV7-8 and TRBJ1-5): GAGVSQSPRYKVAKRGQDVALRCDPISGHVSLFWYQQALGQGPEFLTYFQNEAQLDKSGLPSDRFFAERPEGSVSTLKIQRTQQEDSAVYLCASSVALGNQPQHFGDGTRLSIL.

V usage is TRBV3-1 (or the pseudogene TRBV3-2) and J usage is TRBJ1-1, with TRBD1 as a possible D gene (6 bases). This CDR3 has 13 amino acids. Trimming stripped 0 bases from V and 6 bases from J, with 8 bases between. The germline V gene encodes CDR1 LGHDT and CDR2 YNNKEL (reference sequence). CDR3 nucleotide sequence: TGTGCCAGCAGCCAAGATTCAGGGGCTGAAGCTTTCTTT. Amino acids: CASSQDSGAEAFF.

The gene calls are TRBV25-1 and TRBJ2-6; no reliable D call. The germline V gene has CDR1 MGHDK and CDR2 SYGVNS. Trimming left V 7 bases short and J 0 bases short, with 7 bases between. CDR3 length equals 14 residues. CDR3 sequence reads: CASKYSSGANVLTF. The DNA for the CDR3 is TGTGCCAGCAAGTACAGCTCTGGGGCCAACGTCCTGACTTTC. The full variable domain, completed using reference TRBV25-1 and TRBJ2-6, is EADIYQTPRYLVIGTGKKITLECSQTMGHDKMYWYQQDPGMELHLIHYSYGVNSTEKGDLSSESTVSRIRTEHFPLTLESARPSHTSQYLCASKYSSGANVLTFGAGSRLTVL.

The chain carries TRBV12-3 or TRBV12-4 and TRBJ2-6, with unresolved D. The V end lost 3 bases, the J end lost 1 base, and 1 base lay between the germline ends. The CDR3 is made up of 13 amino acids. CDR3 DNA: TGTGCCAGCAGTTTTTCTGGGGCCAACGTCCTGACTTTC. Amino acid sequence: CASSFSGANVLTF.

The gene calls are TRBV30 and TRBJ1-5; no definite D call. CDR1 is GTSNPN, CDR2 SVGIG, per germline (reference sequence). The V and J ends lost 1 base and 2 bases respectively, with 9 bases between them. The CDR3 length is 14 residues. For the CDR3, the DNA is TGTGCCTGGAGTGCAAACAGCGGCAATCAGCCCCAGCATTTT. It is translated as CAWSANSGNQPQHF.

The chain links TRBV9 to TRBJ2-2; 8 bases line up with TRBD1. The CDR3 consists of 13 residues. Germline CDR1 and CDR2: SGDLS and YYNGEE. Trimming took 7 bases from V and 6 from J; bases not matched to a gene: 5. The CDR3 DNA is TGTGCCAGCGGACAGGGTTTCGCCGGGGAGCTGTTTTTT. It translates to CASGQGFAGELFF.

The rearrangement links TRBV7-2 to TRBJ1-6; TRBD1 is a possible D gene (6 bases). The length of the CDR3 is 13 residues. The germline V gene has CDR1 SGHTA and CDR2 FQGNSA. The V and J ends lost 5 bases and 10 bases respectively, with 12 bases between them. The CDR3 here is CASSPQGLSPLHF. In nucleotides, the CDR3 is TGTGCCAGCAGCCCACAGGGTTTGTCACCCCTCCACTTT.

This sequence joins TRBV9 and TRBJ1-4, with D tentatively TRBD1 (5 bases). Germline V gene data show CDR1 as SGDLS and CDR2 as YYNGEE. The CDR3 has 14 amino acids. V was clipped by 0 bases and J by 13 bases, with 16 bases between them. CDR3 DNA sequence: TGTGCCAGCAGCGTAGCTACGGCGACAGACGGACTGTTTTTT. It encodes CASSVATATDGLFF.

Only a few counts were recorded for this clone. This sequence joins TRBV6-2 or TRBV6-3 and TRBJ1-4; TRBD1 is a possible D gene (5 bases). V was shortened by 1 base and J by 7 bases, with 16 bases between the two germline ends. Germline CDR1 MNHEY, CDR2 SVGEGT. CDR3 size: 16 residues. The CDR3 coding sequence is TGTGCCAGCAGTTACTATCCGGGACCCGGCGGTGAAAAACTGTTTTTT. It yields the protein CASSYYPGPGGEKLFF.

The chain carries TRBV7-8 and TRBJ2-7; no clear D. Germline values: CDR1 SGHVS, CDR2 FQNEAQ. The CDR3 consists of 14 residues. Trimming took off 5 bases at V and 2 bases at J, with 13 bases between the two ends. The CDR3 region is CASSLLQRAYEQYF. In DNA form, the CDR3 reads TGTGCCAGCAGCCTCCTTCAACGAGCCTACGAGCAGTACTTC.

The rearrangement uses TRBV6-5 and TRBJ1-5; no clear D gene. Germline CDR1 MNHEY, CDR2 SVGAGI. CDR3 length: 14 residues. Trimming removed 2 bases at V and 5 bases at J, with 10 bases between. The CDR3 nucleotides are TGTGCCAGCAGTTACGGGTCAGCCGATCAGCCCCAGCATTTT. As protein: CASSYGSADQPQHF.

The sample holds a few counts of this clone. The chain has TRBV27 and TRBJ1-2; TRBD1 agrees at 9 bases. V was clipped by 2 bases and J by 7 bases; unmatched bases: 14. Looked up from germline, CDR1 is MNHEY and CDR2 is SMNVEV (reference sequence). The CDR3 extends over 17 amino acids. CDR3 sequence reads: CASSLRGQGLLISGYTF. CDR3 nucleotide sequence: TGTGCCAGCAGTTTAAGGGGACAGGGACTTCTTATTTCTGGCTACACCTTC.

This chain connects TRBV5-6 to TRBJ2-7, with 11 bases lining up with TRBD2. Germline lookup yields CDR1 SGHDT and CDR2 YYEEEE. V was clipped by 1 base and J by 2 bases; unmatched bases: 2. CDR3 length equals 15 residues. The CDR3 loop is CASSLLLAGAYEQYF. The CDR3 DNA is TGTGCCAGCAGCTTGTTACTAGCGGGAGCCTACGAGCAGTACTTC. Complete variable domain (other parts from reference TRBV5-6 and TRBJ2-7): DAGVTQSPTHLIKTRGQQVTLRCSPKSGHDTVSWYQQALGQGPQFIFQYYEEEERQRGNFPDRFSGHQFPNYSSELNVNALLLGDSALYLCASSLLLAGAYEQYFGPGTRLTVT.

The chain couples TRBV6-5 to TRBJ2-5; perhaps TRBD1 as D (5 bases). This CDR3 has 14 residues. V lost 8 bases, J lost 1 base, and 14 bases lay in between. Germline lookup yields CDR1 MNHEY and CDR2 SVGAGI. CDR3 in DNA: TGTGCCAGCTCCTCGTACAGGTCCCAAGAGACCCAGTACTTC. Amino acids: CASSSYRSQETQYF.

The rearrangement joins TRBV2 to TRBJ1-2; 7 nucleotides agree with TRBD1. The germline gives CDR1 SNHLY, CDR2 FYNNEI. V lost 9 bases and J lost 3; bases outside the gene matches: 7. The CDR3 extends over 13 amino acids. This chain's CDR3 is CASRQGLDYGYTF. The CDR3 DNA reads TGTGCCAGTCGACAGGGTTTGGACTATGGCTACACCTTC.

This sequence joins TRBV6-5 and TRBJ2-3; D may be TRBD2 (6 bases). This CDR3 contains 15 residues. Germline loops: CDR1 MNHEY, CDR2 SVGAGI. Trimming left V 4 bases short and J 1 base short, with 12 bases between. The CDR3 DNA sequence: TGTGCCAGCAGTTCAGGGAGGATGGGCACAGATACGCAGTATTTT. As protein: CASSSGRMGTDTQYF.

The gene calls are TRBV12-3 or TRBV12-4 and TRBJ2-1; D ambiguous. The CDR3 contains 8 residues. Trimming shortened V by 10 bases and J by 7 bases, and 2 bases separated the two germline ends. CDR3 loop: CAKNEQFF. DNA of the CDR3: TGTGCCAAAAATGAGCAGTTCTTC.

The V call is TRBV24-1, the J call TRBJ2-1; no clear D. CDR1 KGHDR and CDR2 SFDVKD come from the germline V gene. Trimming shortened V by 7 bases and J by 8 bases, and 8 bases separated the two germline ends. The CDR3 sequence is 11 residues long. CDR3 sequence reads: CATSPPHEQFF. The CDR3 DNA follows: TGTGCCACCAGCCCCCCCCATGAGCAGTTCTTC.